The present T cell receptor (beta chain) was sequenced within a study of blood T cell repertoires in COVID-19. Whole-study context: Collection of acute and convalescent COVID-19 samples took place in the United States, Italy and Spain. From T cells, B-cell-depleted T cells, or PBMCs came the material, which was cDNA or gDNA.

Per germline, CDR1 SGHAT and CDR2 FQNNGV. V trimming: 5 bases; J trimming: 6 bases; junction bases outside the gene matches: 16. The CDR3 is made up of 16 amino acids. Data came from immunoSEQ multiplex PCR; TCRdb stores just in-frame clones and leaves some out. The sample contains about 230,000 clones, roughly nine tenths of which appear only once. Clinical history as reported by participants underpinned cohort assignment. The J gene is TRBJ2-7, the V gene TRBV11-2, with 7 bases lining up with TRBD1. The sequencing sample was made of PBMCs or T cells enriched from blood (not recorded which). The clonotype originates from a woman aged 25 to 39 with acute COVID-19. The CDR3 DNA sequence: TGTGCCAGCAGCCCTCGCCTGACAGGGATCCCCTCCGAGCAGTACTTC. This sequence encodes CASSPRLTGIPSEQYF.